This TCR beta chain was recorded in a study of blood T cell repertoires in COVID-19. Sequenced by immunoSEQ multiplex PCR; TCRdb stores in-frame clones only, minus some. The data show around 180,000 clones, about 91% seen once. CDR3 size: 15 residues. Between the trimmed V and J ends, which lost 8 bases and 1 base, there was a span of 15 bases. The germline V gene encodes CDR1 MNHEY and CDR2 SVGAGI. The chain carries TRBV6-5 and TRBJ2-1, with a possible D match to TRBD2 (6 bases). The sample comprised peripheral blood. This clonotype was obtained from a woman aged 30 to 39 with acute or convalescent COVID-19. The CDR3 protein is CASRSRAGSYNEQFF. Here the CDR3 DNA reads TGTGCCAGCCGATCCAGGGCGGGGTCCTACAATGAGCAGTTCTTC.